This T cell receptor (beta chain) was observed in a study of blood T cell repertoires in COVID-19. Study-wide background: Sample material is recorded as cDNA or gDNA derived from T cells, B-cell-depleted T cells, or PBMCs.

The J segment lost 4 bases and the V segment lost 4 bases, leaving 3 bases of the junction unmatched. The germline gives CDR1 SEHNR, CDR2 FQNEAQ (reference sequence). This CDR3 spans 14 amino acids. Per the study methods: Amplification of reference gene primers was used by the study to estimate nucleated cell counts. Assay used: immunoSEQ multiplex PCR; TCRdb lists only in-frame clones, some missing. V and J calls plus clone size are reproduced from that table; the DNA served to infer D and trimming. The sample records 170,000 or so clones, 87% being singletons. This rearrangement joins TRBV7-9 to TRBJ2-5; 10 bases fit TRBD2. This receptor was obtained from a woman aged 18 to 35 who had recovered from COVID-19. The sequencing sample was made of peripheral blood. This CDR3 reads CASSSAGGPETQYF. For the CDR3, the DNA is TGTGCCAGCAGCTCAGCGGGGGGGCCAGAGACCCAGTACTTC.